These T cell receptor beta chains were read from a single sample in a study of lymphopenia after photon versus proton radiotherapy. Some clones are missing from TCRdb's copy, which holds only in-frame ones; the method was immunoSEQ multiplex PCR. The sample consists of over 35,000 clones, about four fifths of them appearing once. The specimen was peripheral blood, collected from a patient treated with proton-based radiotherapy. All receptors derive from a woman between 70 and 85 years old with pancreatic cancer. The CDR3 runs from the conserved cysteine through the conserved F or W.

v_call	cdr3_aa
TRBV6-5	CASSLTGPGAEAFF
TRBV11-2	CASSPTNEKLFF
TRBV12-5	CASGLVAGGPEKLFF
TRBV2	CASSEAPGPTSGNTIYF
TRBV7-9	CASSLDRLAGWDEQFF
TRBV28	CASRRTSGGYNEQFF
TRBV5-4	CASSLLAGGPSGELFF
TRBV30	CAWGQGTDTQYF
TRBV19	CASGKTGSYEQYF
TRBV9	CASSVGEGGRARGEQFF
TRBV7-3	CASSLDRTGETQYF
TRBV11-2	CASGASRYYEQYF
TRBV19	CASSIGGMSGGDTQYF
TRBV28	CASRGPNTGELFF
TRBV19	CASDRGLTNTEAFF
TRBV19	CASSWVDQPQHF
TRBV19	CASSIPAGTTDTQYF
TRBV18	CASSPLGGLGTEAFF
TRBV6-5	CASNGQGGTEAFF
TRBV6-4	CASSDRTDTQYF
TRBV11-3	CASSPGSTYEQYF
TRBV28	CASSFSSGWYEQYF
TRBV5-1	CASSPLRDRDGYTF
TRBV9	CASSLGTANSPLHF
TRBV30	CAWSVGGVNTEAFF
TRBV6-1	CASSEGVRAGDAQPQHF
TRBV29-1	CSVVGQDRYTF